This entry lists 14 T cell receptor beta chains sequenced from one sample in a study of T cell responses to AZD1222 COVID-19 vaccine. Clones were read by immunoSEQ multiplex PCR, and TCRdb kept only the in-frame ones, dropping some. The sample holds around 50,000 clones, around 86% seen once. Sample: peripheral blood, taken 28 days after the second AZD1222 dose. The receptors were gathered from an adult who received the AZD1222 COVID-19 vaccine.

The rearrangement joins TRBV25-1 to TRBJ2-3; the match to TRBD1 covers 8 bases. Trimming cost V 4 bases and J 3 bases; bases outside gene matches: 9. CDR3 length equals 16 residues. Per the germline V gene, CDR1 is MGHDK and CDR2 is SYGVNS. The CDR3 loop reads CASSVAGGVGTDTQYF. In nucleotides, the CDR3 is TGTGCCAGCAGTGTGGCAGGGGGCGTTGGTACAGATACGCAGTATTTT.

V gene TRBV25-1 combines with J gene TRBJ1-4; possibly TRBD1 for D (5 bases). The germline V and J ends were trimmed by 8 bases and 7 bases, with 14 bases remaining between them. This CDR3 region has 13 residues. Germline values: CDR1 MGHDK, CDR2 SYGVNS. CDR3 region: CASLGRVAEKLFF. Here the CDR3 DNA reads TGTGCCAGCTTAGGCAGGGTGGCTGAAAAACTGTTTTTT.

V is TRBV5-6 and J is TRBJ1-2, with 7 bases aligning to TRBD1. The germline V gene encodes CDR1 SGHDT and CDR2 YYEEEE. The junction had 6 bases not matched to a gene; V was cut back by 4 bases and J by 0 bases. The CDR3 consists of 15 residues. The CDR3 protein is CASSAGTATNYGYTF. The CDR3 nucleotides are TGTGCCAGCAGCGCCGGGACAGCTACTAACTATGGCTACACCTTC.

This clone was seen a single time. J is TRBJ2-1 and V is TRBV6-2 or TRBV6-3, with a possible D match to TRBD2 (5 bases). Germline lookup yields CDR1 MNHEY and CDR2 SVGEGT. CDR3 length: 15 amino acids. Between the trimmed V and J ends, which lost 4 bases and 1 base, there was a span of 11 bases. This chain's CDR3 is CASSSEGPSYNEQFF. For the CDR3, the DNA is TGTGCCAGCAGTTCCGAGGGTCCTTCCTACAATGAGCAGTTCTTC.

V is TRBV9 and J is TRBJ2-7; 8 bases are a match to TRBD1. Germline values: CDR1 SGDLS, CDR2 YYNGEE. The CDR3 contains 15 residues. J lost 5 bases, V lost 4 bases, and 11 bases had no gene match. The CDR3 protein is CASSPWDRSSHEQYF. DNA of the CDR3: TGTGCCAGCAGCCCCTGGGACAGGTCGTCCCACGAGCAGTACTTC.

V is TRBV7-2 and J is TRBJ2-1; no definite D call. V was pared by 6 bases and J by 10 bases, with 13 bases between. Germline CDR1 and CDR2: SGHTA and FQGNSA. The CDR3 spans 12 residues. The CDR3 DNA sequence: TGTGCCAGCAGATTCCCCGGACGGGAGCAGTTCTTC. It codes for CASRFPGREQFF.

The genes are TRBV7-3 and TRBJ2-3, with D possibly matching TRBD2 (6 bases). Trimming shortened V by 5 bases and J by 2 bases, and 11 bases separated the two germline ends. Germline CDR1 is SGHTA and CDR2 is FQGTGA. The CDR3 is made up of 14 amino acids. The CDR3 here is CASSAASATDTQYF. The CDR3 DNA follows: TGTGCCAGCAGCGCGGCTAGCGCCACAGATACGCAGTATTTT.

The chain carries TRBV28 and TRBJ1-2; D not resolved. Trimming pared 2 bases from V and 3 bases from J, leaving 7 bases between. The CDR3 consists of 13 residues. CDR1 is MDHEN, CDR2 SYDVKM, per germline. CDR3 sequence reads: CASSLKGYYGYTF. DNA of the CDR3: TGTGCCAGCAGTTTAAAGGGTTACTATGGCTACACCTTC.

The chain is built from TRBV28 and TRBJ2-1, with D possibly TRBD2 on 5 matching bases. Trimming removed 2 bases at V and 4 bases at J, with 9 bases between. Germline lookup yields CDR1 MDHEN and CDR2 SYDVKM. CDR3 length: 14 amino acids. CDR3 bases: TGTGCCAGCAGTTTAAGGAGCGGTTACAATGAGCAGTTCTTC. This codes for CASSLRSGYNEQFF.

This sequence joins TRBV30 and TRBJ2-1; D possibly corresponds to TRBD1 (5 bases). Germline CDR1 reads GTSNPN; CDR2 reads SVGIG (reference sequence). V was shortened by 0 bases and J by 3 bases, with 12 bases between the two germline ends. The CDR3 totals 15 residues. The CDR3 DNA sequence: TGTGCCTGGAGTGTATCCCAGGGATTCTACAATGAGCAGTTCTTC. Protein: CAWSVSQGFYNEQFF.

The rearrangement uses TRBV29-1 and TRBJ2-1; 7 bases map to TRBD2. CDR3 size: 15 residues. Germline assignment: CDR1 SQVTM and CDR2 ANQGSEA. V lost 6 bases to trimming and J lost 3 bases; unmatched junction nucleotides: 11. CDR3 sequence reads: CSVGSSAGVYNEQFF. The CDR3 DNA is TGCAGCGTCGGCTCAAGTGCGGGAGTCTACAATGAGCAGTTCTTC.

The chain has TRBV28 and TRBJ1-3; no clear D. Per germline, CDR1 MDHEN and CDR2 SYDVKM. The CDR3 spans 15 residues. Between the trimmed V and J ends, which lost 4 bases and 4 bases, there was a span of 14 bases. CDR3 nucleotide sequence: TGTGCCAGCAGTTCCGGAGGGTCCGGGGGAAACACCATATATTTT. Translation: CASSSGGSGGNTIYF.

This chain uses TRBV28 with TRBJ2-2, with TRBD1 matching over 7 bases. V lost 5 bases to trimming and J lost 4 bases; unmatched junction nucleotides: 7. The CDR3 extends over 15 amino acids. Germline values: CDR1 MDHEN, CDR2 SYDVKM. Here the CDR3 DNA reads TGTGCCAGCAGTGAGGGGGCTGAGATCACCGGGGAGCTGTTTTTT. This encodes CASSEGAEITGELFF.

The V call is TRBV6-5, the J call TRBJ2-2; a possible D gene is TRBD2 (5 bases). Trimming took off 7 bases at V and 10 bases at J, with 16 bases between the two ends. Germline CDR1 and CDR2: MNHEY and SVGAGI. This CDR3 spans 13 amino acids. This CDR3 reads CASTLRESSELFF. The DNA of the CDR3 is TGTGCCAGCACTCTTAGGGAGAGTTCGGAGCTGTTTTTT.